What follows is one T cell receptor (beta chain) and its context. The clone's antigen remains unknown. Per-base quality was not reported, and no clone a single base away is much larger than it. The immunoSEQ Assay was used to sequence TCR beta CDR3 regions from DNA. Per the original workflow: To compute T cell density, TCR beta template counts were normalized to usable DNA, which was estimated by amplifying housekeeping genes. Richness was estimated using the preseqR package, with extrapolation to 400,000 templates for PBMC samples and to 120,000 templates for tissue samples. Clonality was taken to be one minus Pielou's evenness. Differential abundance testing on productive amino-acid clonotypes, with a minimum total count of 5 and an alpha of 0.1, was used to identify tissue-enriched TCRs. The Jaccard Index and the Morisita Overlap Index were used to measure how much the repertoires overlapped between compartments. GLIPH grouped TCR beta CDR3s together with public tetramer-defined viral CDR3s, and a viral motif had to include at least three viral sequences and also show V-gene enrichment. Not all clones reach the TCRdb copy of this immuneACCESS table, which keeps in-frame sequences only. Checked studies attribute under half of the gap to unresolved V genes and leave the rest unexplained. That table is the source of V, J and clone size, and D and trimming were worked out from the DNA. In this sample the table shows some 90,000 clones, approximately 90% of which occur a single time. The ten most abundant clones make up roughly 15% of the sample.

At diagnosis, peripheral blood, uninvolved tumor-adjacent lung and tumor were collected and were preserved as a mix of fresh-frozen and FFPE material. For TCR repertoire profiling, blood samples were analyzed as peripheral blood mononuclear cells. The data stem from a study of T cells in localized non-small cell lung cancer (dated by TCRdb to about 2020). In the study overall: The study analyzed T cell repertoires of 236 early-stage NSCLC patients, comparing tumors and uninvolved tumor-adjacent lungs. The cohort was made up of 236 treatment-naive NSCLC patients whose localized lung tumors had been resected. A mean age of approximately 70 years was recorded for the NSCLC patients, of whom under 150 were male and about a hundred were female. Beyond this particular receptor, the publication reports: Higher blood T cell density associated with longer overall survival, while higher adjacent-lung clonality associated with shorter survival. Because the study design was exploratory, TCR variables were selected using unadjusted p-values without false-discovery rate correction. The highest T cell clonality was observed in uninvolved tumor-adjacent lung, where clonality exceeded that of tumor, suggesting that antigenic responses were more focused in uninvolved tumor-adjacent lung. Multi-region tumor sequencing was not performed, so intratumor heterogeneity could not be excluded. Of the top 100 tumor clones, a median of roughly 56 were detected in paired uninvolved adjacent lung; 28 were also among that lung's top 100.

The CDR3 runs 15 residues from the cysteine to the phenylalanine. Of all the DNA, just the CDR3 is kept, 45 bases in frame from base 1. Trimming removed 4 bases from V and 8 bases from J; the gene matches leave 9 bases unexplained. CDR1 and CDR2, per the germline V gene, are LGHNA and YNFKEQ. The sequence was collected from a man aged 35 to 69 with stage I squamous cell lung carcinoma. The input for sequencing was peripheral blood, taken before any cancer treatment. Rearrangement joined TRBV4-2 to TRBJ2-1; 9 junctional bases match TRBD1. The CDR3 protein is CASSREGQGKDEQFF. DNA sequence: TGTGCCAGCAGCCGGGAGGGACAGGGAAAGGATGAGCAGTTCTTC.